Detailed here is one T cell receptor (beta chain). Antigen unknown. Fresh peripheral blood, around 9.5 ml, yielded the PBMCs. The source material, RNA transcripts, was used to amplify TCR beta CDR3 regions. Researchers ran a first-round RT-PCR on the TCR CDR3 using the HTBI primer set. Using its own MiXCR run on the multiplex PCR reads, TCRdb lists one record per CDR3 protein. The table shows 95,000 to 110,000 distinct CDR3 sequences, with about half occurring only once. This specimen belongs to a study of T cells in Graves' hyperthyroidism and ophthalmopathy. CDR1 is GTSNPN and CDR2 is SVGIG in the germline V gene (reference sequence). V was trimmed by 3 bases and J by 0 bases, leaving 6 bases between them. This CDR3 has 14 residues. Notes on the study in general: Ophthalmopathy and stable hyperthyroidism were told apart by a 13 V-J model. Blood shared most expanded thyroid clonotypes above 0.001.

The sequenced sample consisted of blood. This sequence joins TRBV30 and TRBJ2-6; no clear D. This receptor was obtained from a man in his forties with Graves' hyperthyroidism. The CDR3: CAWSRSSGANVLTF. The DNA for the CDR3 is TGTGCCTGGAGCCGAAGCTCTGGGGCCAACGTCCTGACTTTC.